A selection of T cell receptor beta chains follows, all from one sample in a study of blood T cell repertoires in COVID-19. Produced via immunoSEQ multiplex PCR; TCRdb's table is partial and in-frame only. Seen here are 200,000 to 250,000 clones, around 86% observed once, and the top ten hold about 10%. The sample was peripheral blood. All receptors come from a woman in her 50s with COVID-19, enrolled during active disease. Both conserved end residues are part of each CDR3. The D gene is left open where the match is weak. Clone size, where shown, is once, few, many, or a class for clones that have expanded.

.,.,TRBV12-3/TRBV12-4,TRBJ2-3,TGTGCCAGCAGGTATCCGGGACAAACGCAGTATTTT,CASRYPGQTQYF
TRBD1,.,TRBV7-3,TRBJ2-1,TGTGCCAGCAGCCCCGGGACAGGGGGGAATGAGCAGTTCTTC,CASSPGTGGNEQFF
TRBD2,.,TRBV13,TRBJ2-3,TGTGCCAGCAGCCCGGGGGGGCCTAGCACAGATACGCAGTATTTT,CASSPGGPSTDTQYF
.,.,TRBV6-6,TRBJ2-1,TGTGCCAGCAGTGGCCATGAGCAGTTCTTC,CASSGHEQFF
.,.,TRBV6-5,TRBJ1-1,TGTGCCAGCATCGGGATGATGAACACTGAAGCTTTCTTT,CASIGMMNTEAFF
.,.,TRBV2,TRBJ1-1,TGTGCCAGCGAGAACAGGGTTATGAACACTGAAGCTTTCTTT,CASENRVMNTEAFF
TRBD1,.,TRBV2,TRBJ1-2,TGTGCCACCATGACAGGGGGCCGTGGCTACACCTTC,CATMTGGRGYTF
.,once,TRBV27,TRBJ2-1,TGTGCCACCGGCTATACAGCGGTTGATGAGCAGTTCTTC,CATGYTAVDEQFF
TRBD1,.,TRBV28,TRBJ1-4,TGTGCCACCCTCACAGGGGGAGGAAAACTGTTTTTT,CATLTGGGKLFF
TRBD2,.,TRBV7-9,TRBJ2-7,TGTGCCAGCAGCTGGACTAGCACATCCTACGAGCAGTACTTC,CASSWTSTSYEQYF
TRBD2,.,TRBV5-4,TRBJ2-3,TGTGCCAGCAGCTTGGGCAGGAGGACTAGCGGGGGGGCAGATACGCAGTATTTT,CASSLGRRTSGGADTQYF
.,.,TRBV21-1,TRBJ2-5,TGTGCCAGCAGCATGAGGGACAGGAGACAAGAGACCCAGTACTTC,CASSMRDRRQETQYF
.,few,TRBV11-2,TRBJ2-1,TGTGCCAGCAGCTTAGGGGGGCACTTGAGCTCCTACAATGAGCAGTTCTTC,CASSLGGHLSSYNEQFF
TRBD1,.,TRBV5-4,TRBJ1-1,TGTGCCAGCAGCTGGGGGGACAGACTAAACACTGAAGCTTTCTTT,CASSWGDRLNTEAFF
.,.,TRBV5-5,TRBJ2-4,TGTGCCAGCAGCTTGGCGGGGGGCCTCATTCAGTACTTC,CASSLAGGLIQYF
.,.,TRBV28,TRBJ1-2,TGTGCCAGCAGTTTACAGGATATAAACTATGGCTACACCTTC,CASSLQDINYGYTF
.,.,TRBV12-3/TRBV12-4,TRBJ1-2,TGTGCCAGCGGACTGCGGACGGAGCTCGGCTACACCTTC,CASGLRTELGYTF
.,.,TRBV3-1/TRBV3-2,TRBJ2-3,TGTGCCAGCAGCCAAGCCTCTTTGCGGGGGCCTACAGATACGCAGTATTTT,CASSQASLRGPTDTQYF
.,.,TRBV5-1,TRBJ2-2,TGCGCCAGCAGCCTGGACATTAACACCGGGGAGCTGTTTTTT,CASSLDINTGELFF
.,.,TRBV19,TRBJ2-2,TGTGCCAGTAGTATAGATGAGGGATACTCCGCGAACACCGGGGAGCTGTTTTTT,CASSIDEGYSANTGELFF
TRBD1,.,TRBV19,TRBJ2-7,TGTGCCAGTAGCAACCGGGACAGCGCCTACGAGCAGTACTTC,CASSNRDSAYEQYF
.,.,TRBV3-1/TRBV3-2,TRBJ2-5,TGTGCCAGCAGCCATCCTCAAGAGACCCAGTACTTC,CASSHPQETQYF
TRBD1,once,TRBV30,TRBJ1-1,TGTGCCTGGAGTACGGGACAGGGCAAGGAGAATGAAGCTTTCTTT,CAWSTGQGKENEAFF
.,.,TRBV24-1,TRBJ2-1,TGTGCCACCAGTGATCCTCGACAGGTATACAATGAGCAGTTCTTC,CATSDPRQVYNEQFF
TRBD1,.,TRBV5-8,TRBJ1-5,TGTGCCAGCAGCGTTCTCGAGGGGGCCCTCCTATTTAGCAATCAGCCCCAGCATTTT,CASSVLEGALLFSNQPQHF
.,many,TRBV7-2,TRBJ1-6,TGTGCCAGCAGCCAGGGGTATAATTCACCCCTCCACTTT,CASSQGYNSPLHF
TRBD2,.,TRBV6-6,TRBJ2-5,TGTGCCAGCAGTTATGAGGGGACTAGGATACAAGAGACCCAGTACTTC,CASSYEGTRIQETQYF
.,.,TRBV5-1,TRBJ1-1,TGCGCCAGCAGCTGGCTGACAGGGAACACTGAAGCTTTCTTT,CASSWLTGNTEAFF
.,.,TRBV28,TRBJ1-5,TGTGCCAGCAGTTGGACATTAAATCAGCCCCAGCATTTT,CASSWTLNQPQHF
TRBD1,once,TRBV15,TRBJ2-3,TGTGCCACCAGCAGCGACGACAGGGAAAAGTATTTT,CATSSDDREKYF
TRBD2,.,TRBV10-1,TRBJ2-3,TGCGCCAGCAGTGCAGGGACTAGCGGGAACGCAGATACGCAGTATTTT,CASSAGTSGNADTQYF
TRBD2,.,TRBV11-2,TRBJ2-3,TGTGCCAGCAGCTACCGGTTAGCGGGCGACGATAGCACAGATACGCAGTATTTT,CASSYRLAGDDSTDTQYF
.,.,TRBV6-2/TRBV6-3,TRBJ1-5,TGTGCCAGCAGTTACTCTGGGACACTCCAGCCCCAGCATTTT,CASSYSGTLQPQHF
TRBD1,.,TRBV7-8,TRBJ2-1,TGTGCCAGCAGCTTACACTTCAGGACAGGGGGCAATGAGCAGTTCTTC,CASSLHFRTGGNEQFF
TRBD1,.,TRBV29-1,TRBJ2-2,TGCAGCGTTGAAGCGCAGGGGGCTTACACCGGGGAGCTGTTTTTT,CSVEAQGAYTGELFF
.,.,TRBV19,TRBJ1-1,TGTGCCAGTAGTAAGCGGCAGGTTCGGATGAACACTGAAGCTTTCTTT,CASSKRQVRMNTEAFF
TRBD1,once,TRBV4-1,TRBJ2-7,TGCGCCAGCAGCCCCCGGACAGGGGACTACGAGCAGTACTTC,CASSPRTGDYEQYF